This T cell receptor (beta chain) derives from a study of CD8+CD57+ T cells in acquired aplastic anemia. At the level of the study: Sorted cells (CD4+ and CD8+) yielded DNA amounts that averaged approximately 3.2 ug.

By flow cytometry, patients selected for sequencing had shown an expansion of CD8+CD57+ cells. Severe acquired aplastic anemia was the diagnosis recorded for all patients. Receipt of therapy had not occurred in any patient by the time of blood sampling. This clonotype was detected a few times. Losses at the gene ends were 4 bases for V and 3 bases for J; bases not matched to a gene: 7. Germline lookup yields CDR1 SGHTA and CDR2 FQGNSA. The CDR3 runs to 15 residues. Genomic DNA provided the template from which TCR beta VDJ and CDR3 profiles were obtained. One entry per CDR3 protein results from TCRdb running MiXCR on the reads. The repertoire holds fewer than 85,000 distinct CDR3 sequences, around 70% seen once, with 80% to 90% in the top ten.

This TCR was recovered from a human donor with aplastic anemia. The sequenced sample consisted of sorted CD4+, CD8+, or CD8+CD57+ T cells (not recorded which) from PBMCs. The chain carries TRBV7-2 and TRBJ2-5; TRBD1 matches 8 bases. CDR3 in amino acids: CASSSDRVGEETQYF. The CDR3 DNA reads TGTGCCAGCAGCTCGGACAGGGTAGGAGAAGAGACCCAGTACTTC.